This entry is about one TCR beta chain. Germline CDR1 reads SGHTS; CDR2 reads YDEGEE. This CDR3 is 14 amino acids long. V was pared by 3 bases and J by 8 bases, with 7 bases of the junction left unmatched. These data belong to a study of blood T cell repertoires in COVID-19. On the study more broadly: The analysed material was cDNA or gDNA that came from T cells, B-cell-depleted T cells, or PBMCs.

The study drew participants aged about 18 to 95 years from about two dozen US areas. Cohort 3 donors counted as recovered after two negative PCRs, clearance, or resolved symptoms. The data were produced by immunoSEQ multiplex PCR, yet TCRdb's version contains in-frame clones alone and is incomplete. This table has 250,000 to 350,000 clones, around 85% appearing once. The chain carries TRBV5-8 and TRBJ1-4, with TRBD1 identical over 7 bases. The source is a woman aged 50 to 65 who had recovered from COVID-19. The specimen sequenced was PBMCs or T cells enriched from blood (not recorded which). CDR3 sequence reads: CASSSREGGEKLFF. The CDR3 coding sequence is TGTGCCAGCAGCTCCCGTGAAGGGGGCGAAAAACTGTTTTTT.